This TCR beta chain was recovered during a study of tumor and adjacent non-tumor tissue in lung cancer (dated by TCRdb to the late 2010s). About the study as a whole: The cohort included about a dozen adenocarcinoma, a couple of squamous cell carcinoma and 1 small cell lung cancer patients. About 30 paired specimens, one tumor and one normal lung sample per patient, were profiled by TCRbeta CDR3 sequencing. The roughly 15 patients were aged roughly 30 to 80 years, included about ten men and 5 women, and had TNM stage I to III disease. A total of roughly 130,000,000 productive TCRbeta reads were generated by sequencing, corresponding to an average of about 4.17 million reads per sample. The study compared bulk TCRbeta repertoires from lung tumor tissue and matched distant non-tumor lung tissue of roughly 14 lung cancer patients.

The CDR3, from cysteine to phenylalanine, totals 13 residues. The retained sequence is limited to the CDR3, 39 bases, with the frame set at the first base. Via the germline V gene, CDR1 is SGHAT and CDR2 FQNNGV. Results and caveats for the whole study, not just this receptor: Tumor tissue showed significantly greater TCR diversity (inverse Simpson) than normal lung tissue (approximately 400 vs 170, P = 0.0075, Mann-Whitney U test). TCR diversity was significantly higher in younger patients, and higher tumor TCR diversity was associated with shorter overall and disease-free survival. The methods do not name the sequencing platform or mention unique molecular identifiers. Only approximately 14 patients were included in the cohort, and the need for larger samples and more detailed clinical data was noted by the authors. In normal lung, the top 100 clones accounted for a significantly larger cumulative share of the repertoire than in tumor tissue. Peripheral blood was not sequenced, so blood TCRbeta repertoires in these lung cancer patients were not examined.

Bulk unsorted tissue served as the source for RNA extraction, and RNA quality was assessed using a NanoDrop ND-1000 and an Agilent 2100. Donors were newly diagnosed lung cancer patients admitted for thoracic surgery in China between August and November 2014, without prior chemotherapy. Patients with previous radiotherapy or chemotherapy, or with another concurrent cancer, were excluded from the study. Pieces of surgical tissue measuring 1-2 cm3 were kept in RNAlater solution and held at -80 degrees C until needed. As to this clonotype: The clone's antigen remains unknown. The junction and the germline gene differ at one end; a read error may be behind it.

Library preparation used multiplex PCR. Sequencer: Illumina HiSeq 2500. TCRbeta libraries were constructed through three rounds of nested PCR with primers (Table S4) according to protocols adapted from ARM-PCR. PCR products of 200-500 bp were gel-excised and purified with the QIAquick gel extraction kit before sequencing. Under the source paper's analysis protocol: Trimmomatic was used to clean the reads, FLASH merged the cleaned reads into complete CDR3 sequences, and MiTCR assigned the sequences to V(D)J germline segments. Clonal diversity was calculated as the inverse Simpson's index using VDJtools. Productive reads were defined as in-frame sequences without a premature stop codon. In-frame beta chains were kept once TCRdb had trimmed the public reads at Q25 with fastp and called clones with MiXCR. For every CDR3 protein sequence, its rows merge into one entry that carries the most common genes and DNA. The V and J calls and clone size come from TCRdb's table, not from the authors' own analysis. The sample table holds about 85,000 distinct CDR3 sequences, of which 61% were seen once. The top ten clones comprise 15% of the sample.

Sequences were obtained from lung tumor tissue. The clonotype comes from a man aged 70 or older with non-small cell lung cancer. The V and J segments used are TRBV11-2 and TRBJ2-7; TRBD1 is a weak D gene call, 5 bases matching. The CDR3 protein sequence reads: CASGLDPGYEQYF. The DNA sequence reads TGTGCCAGCGGTTTAGATCCAGGGTACGAGCAGTATTTC.